This paragraph reports one TCR beta chain. CDR3 size: 13 residues. Germline CDR1 is SGDLS and CDR2 is YYNGEE. V gave up 0 bases and J gave up 6 bases, with 10 bases separating them. The source of the sample is a study of T cell changes during pregnancy in multiple sclerosis. Assay: immunoSEQ multiplex PCR; the TCRdb copy retains only in-frame clones and omits some. The top ten hold 1.5% to 2% of the sample, which has about 93,000 clones, roughly 91% seen once. The chain links TRBV9 to TRBJ2-7; tentatively, D is TRBD2 (6 bases). The input for sequencing was peripheral blood, taken after pregnancy. The clonotype was recovered from a female donor in good health, enrolled as a control in a pregnancy study. In nucleotides, the CDR3 is TGTGCCAGCAGCGTAGAGGTCGGGGGCGAGCAGTACTTC. Its protein product is CASSVEVGGEQYF.